Each of the 17 T cell receptor beta chains below was sequenced from the same sample in a study of blood T cell repertoires in COVID-19. Sequencing was performed with immunoSEQ multiplex PCR; in TCRdb, only in-frame clones are kept and a portion is missing. The sample has 100,000 to 150,000 clones, around 74% seen once; the top ten hold about 6%. Sequenced sample: peripheral blood. These receptors originate from a man aged 80 or over with COVID-19, enrolled during active disease.

The V and J genes are TRBV11-2 and TRBJ1-4, with D possibly matching TRBD1 (6 bases). CDR1 SGHAT and CDR2 FQNNGV come from the germline V gene. V lost 6 bases and J 8 bases, leaving 16 bases between the germline ends. The CDR3 contains 14 residues. CDR3: CASRGTTSGEKLFF. Here the CDR3 DNA reads TGTGCCAGCAGAGGGACAACTTCAGGGGAAAAACTGTTTTTT.

Only a few counts were recorded for this clone. DNA for the CDR3: TGTGCCAGCAGCGCCGGGACTAGCGGGAGGGACAATGAGCAGTTCTTC. As protein: CASSAGTSGRDNEQFF. The V call is TRBV7-9, the J call TRBJ2-1, with TRBD2 matching over 16 bases. There are 16 residues in the CDR3. Germline V gene lookup returns CDR1 SEHNR and CDR2 FQNEAQ (reference sequence). V shed 5 bases, J shed 5 bases, and the junction held 3 bases outside the gene matches.

CDR3 amino acids: CASSPRRTFAYEQYF. In nucleotides, the CDR3 is TGTGCCAGCAGCCCCCGAAGGACATTCGCCTACGAGCAGTACTTC. This sequence joins TRBV27 and TRBJ2-7, with a weak D call TRBD1 (5 bases). Germline V lookup: CDR1 MNHEY, CDR2 SMNVEV (reference sequence). The CDR3 contains 15 residues. The V and J ends lost 6 bases and 2 bases respectively, with 17 bases between them.

The chain is built from TRBV6-5 and TRBJ1-5, with D maybe TRBD1 (6 bases). Trimming stripped 7 bases from V and 7 bases from J, with 14 bases between. CDR1 is MNHEY, CDR2 SVGAGI, per germline. The CDR3 has 13 residues. The CDR3 loop reads CASNRAVDQPQHF. The CDR3 bases are TGTGCCAGCAACAGGGCGGTGGACCAGCCCCAGCATTTT.

Comments on this clone: One end of the junction is discordant with germline, which a read error may explain. This chain uses TRBV7-7 with TRBJ2-7; a possible D gene is TRBD2 (5 bases). The CDR3 length is 14 residues. Germline CDR1 reads SSHAT; CDR2 reads FNYEAQ (reference sequence). The CDR3 coding sequence is TGTGCTAGCAGCTTAGGTTTCGGGATCTACGAGCAGTACTTC. Residues: CASSLGFGIYEQYF.

This chain connects TRBV3-1 (or the pseudogene TRBV3-2) to TRBJ2-7; D remains ambiguous. V lost 6 bases, J lost 6 bases, and 15 bases lay in between. Germline lookup yields CDR1 LGHDT and CDR2 YNNKEL (reference sequence). The CDR3 runs to 13 residues. The CDR3 here is CASSQLGALEQYF. CDR3 in DNA: TGTGCCAGCAGTCAACTGGGCGCCCTCGAGCAGTACTTC.

The chain uses TRBV29-1 and TRBJ2-7; perhaps TRBD2 as D (5 bases). CDR3 length: 12 amino acids. Trimming left V 3 bases short and J 4 bases short, with 10 bases between. The germline V gene has CDR1 SQVTM and CDR2 ANQGSEA. In DNA, the CDR3 is TGCAGCGTTGATGGTCCGGGATACGAGCAGTACTTC. This encodes CSVDGPGYEQYF.

V usage is TRBV5-8 and J usage is TRBJ1-1, with D possibly being TRBD1 (5 bases). CDR3 length: 14 residues. V was shortened by 6 bases and J by 9 bases, with 21 bases between the two germline ends. Germline V gene data show CDR1 as SGHTS and CDR2 as YDEGEE. The CDR3 sequence: CASKHGQGRGKAFF. Here the CDR3 DNA reads TGTGCCAGCAAACATGGGCAGGGCCGAGGTAAAGCTTTCTTT.

V and J are TRBV10-3 and TRBJ1-4; D might be TRBD1 (5 bases). The CDR3 loop spans 13 amino acids. The V gene lost 8 bases and the J gene lost 7 bases, with 14 bases spanning the gap. The germline gives CDR1 ENHRY, CDR2 SYGVKD. The CDR3 loop reads CAIGGSHLEKLFF. DNA of the CDR3: TGTGCCATCGGGGGGTCCCATCTTGAAAAACTGTTTTTT.

The V gene is TRBV7-2, the J gene TRBJ2-1; 12 bases line up with TRBD2. This CDR3 is built from 15 residues. J was trimmed by 9 bases and V by 1 base; bases with no gene match: 4. CDR1 is SGHTA, CDR2 FQGNSA, per germline. The CDR3 reads CASSLGTSGIGEQFF. CDR3 nucleotides: TGTGCCAGCAGCTTAGGGACTAGCGGGATAGGTGAGCAGTTCTTC.

The chain employs TRBV10-3 and TRBJ1-6; TRBD1 matches at 7 bases. Germline lookup yields CDR1 ENHRY and CDR2 SYGVKD. The CDR3 length is 16 residues. V was clipped by 8 bases and J by 9 bases; unmatched bases: 16. CDR3 sequence: CAIARPSGGKVSPLHF. CDR3 nucleotide sequence: TGTGCCATCGCGCGCCCGTCAGGGGGAAAGGTTTCACCCCTCCACTTT.

The chain has TRBV24-1 and TRBJ1-4; 7 bases agree with TRBD1. Germline V gene data show CDR1 as KGHDR and CDR2 as SFDVKD. CDR3 size: 15 residues. V shed 0 bases, J shed 7 bases, and the junction held 4 bases outside the gene matches. CDR3 protein: CATSDLEGGREKLFF. The DNA of the CDR3 is TGTGCCACCAGTGATTTGGAAGGGGGCCGTGAAAAACTGTTTTTT.

The chain uses TRBV27 and TRBJ1-2, with D perhaps matching TRBD1 (6 bases). Germline CDR1 is MNHEY and CDR2 is SMNVEV (reference sequence). V gave up 3 bases and J gave up 7 bases, with 12 bases separating them. The CDR3 runs to 13 residues. CDR3 loop: CASSFSGGAGYTF. In nucleotides, the CDR3 is TGTGCCAGCAGTTTTTCCGGGGGGGCTGGCTACACCTTC.

The rearrangement joins TRBV9 to TRBJ1-3; D not resolved. Germline V gene lookup returns CDR1 SGDLS and CDR2 YYNGEE. V was cut by 0 bases and J by 9 bases, with 16 bases left in between. CDR3 length: 15 amino acids. CDR3 protein: CASSVELGEVRTIYF. For the CDR3, the DNA is TGTGCCAGCAGCGTAGAATTAGGAGAGGTGCGCACCATATATTTT.

The chain carries TRBV19 and TRBJ2-2; 7 positions match TRBD1. The CDR3 totals 14 residues. V lost 9 bases to trimming and J lost 1 base; unmatched junction nucleotides: 5. Per the germline V gene, CDR1 is LNHDA and CDR2 is SQIVND (reference sequence). The DNA for the CDR3 is TGTGCCAGCCTTCGGACAGGGAACACCGGGGAGCTGTTTTTT. Its translation: CASLRTGNTGELFF.

The V and J genes are TRBV10-3 and TRBJ2-1, with TRBD1 matching over 8 bases. The CDR3 contains 15 residues. The germline CDR1 and CDR2 sequences are ENHRY and SYGVKD. Germline trimming cut 3 bases from V and 4 bases from J; bases unmatched to any gene: 5. CDR3 coding DNA: TGTGCCATCAGTGAAGGACAGGGCATTTACAATGAGCAGTTCTTC. Translating gives CAISEGQGIYNEQFF.

The count of this clone is one. The chain recombines TRBV7-2 with TRBJ2-5, with 7 bases matching TRBD2. The CDR3 runs 15 residues. CDR1 is SGHTA, CDR2 FQGNSA, per germline. The trim removed 4 bases at V and 2 bases at J, leaving 7 bases unmatched. The CDR3, as DNA: TGTGCCAGCAGCTCCAATGGCGGGGGTCAAGAGACCCAGTACTTC. Encoded protein: CASSSNGGGQETQYF.